The 6 T cell receptor beta chains in this list originate from one sample, sequenced in a study. Cells sorted as Tregs were CD4+, CD25+ and CD127-/low. TCRdb re-analysed the 5' RACE reads in MiXCR, keeping a single row per CDR3 protein. The sample holds 34,000 or so distinct CDR3 sequences, approximately 30% seen once. The sequenced sample consisted of tumor-infiltrating Tregs sorted from the breast tumor. The receptors were gathered from a female donor with breast cancer.

On this clonotype itself: With a much larger clone just one base away, this may be a read error. This sequence joins TRBV6-5 and TRBJ2-5; 8 nucleotides agree with TRBD2. The germline V gene has CDR1 MNHEY and CDR2 SVGAGI. The CDR3 length is 15 residues. The CDR3, as DNA: TGTGCCAGCACCAGGACTAGCCGGGGGCAAGAGGCCCAGTACTTC. Translating it yields CASTRTSRGQEAQYF.

Concerning this clonotype: Given the absence of the conserved phenylalanine or tryptophan at the CDR3 end, a read error is likely. The limits of the CDR3 on the DNA are not certain, so only TCRdb's listed CDR3 is given. The chain joins TRBV21-1 to TRBJ1-1; TRBD1, the D gene given by the table, was not confirmed from the DNA. TRBV21-1 is an annotated pseudogene. The CDR3 region is 15 residues in length, termini included. The CDR3 sequence: CASSKVMRGCTEAFS.

This clonotype appeared many times. The rearrangement uses TRBV12-3 or TRBV12-4 and TRBJ1-2; a possible D gene is TRBD1 (5 bases). The CDR3 is 14 amino acids. V lost 5 bases to trimming and J lost 7 bases, with 17 bases between them. CDR3 in amino acids: CASSPRASWGGYTF. The CDR3 DNA follows: TGTGCCAGCAGTCCCAGGGCGTCTTGGGGTGGCTACACCTTC.

This clonotype was detected only a few times. V is TRBV5-1 and J is TRBJ1-1; no clear D. This CDR3 contains 17 residues. Looked up from germline, CDR1 is SGHRS and CDR2 is YFSETQ. V was shortened by 0 bases and J by 2 bases, with 17 bases between the two germline ends. CDR3 sequence: CASSLGPGRNLNTEAFF. The CDR3 DNA sequence: TGCGCCAGCAGCTTGGGGCCGGGGAGAAACCTTAACACTGAAGCTTTCTTT.

This clonotype has ten or more counts. The CDR3 reads CASKVEAGMGTEAFF. In DNA, the CDR3 is TGTGCCAGCAAGGTGGAGGCAGGCATGGGCACTGAAGCTTTCTTT. This chain links TRBV2 with TRBJ1-1, with unresolved D. CDR3 length: 15 residues. V gave up 7 bases and J gave up 4 bases, with 19 bases separating them. Germline values: CDR1 SNHLY, CDR2 FYNNEI.

This clonotype appeared many times. The chain joins TRBV6-5 to TRBJ2-1, with D tentatively TRBD2 (8 bases). The CDR3 sequence is 14 residues long. Between the trimmed V and J ends, which lost 0 bases and 14 bases, there was a span of 17 bases. Germline V CDR1 and CDR2: MNHEY, SVGAGI. CDR3: CASSYSGGGRTEFF. As DNA, the CDR3 is TGTGCCAGCAGTTACTCAGGGGGCGGGAGGACGGAGTTCTTC.